This entry describes one T cell receptor (beta chain). The CDR3 runs to 19 residues. Germline CDR1 and CDR2: LGHNA and YSLEER. The J segment lost 7 bases and the V segment lost 1 base, leaving 18 bases of the junction unmatched. This record comes from a study of Ad26.COV2.S vaccination and SARS-CoV-2 variants. Libraries were prepared by immunoSEQ multiplex PCR; TCRdb keeps only in-frame clonotypes and omits some of them. This table has about 450,000 clones, approximately 92% appearing once. Treatment reported: some 20 received Ad26.COV2.S at low or high dose, single or two shots; about 5 received placebo; per-sample allocation not given. Day 63 after the first vaccine or placebo injection was the time point for sampling.

The sequence came from a person aged 18-60 years who received the Ad26.COV2.S COVID-19 vaccine or a placebo. This sequence joins TRBV4-3 and TRBJ1-4; TRBD1 matches at 7 bases. This specimen was peripheral blood, taken in a trial of Ad26.COV2.S vaccine versus placebo. Written as DNA, the CDR3 is TGCGCCAGCAGCCAAGCCCCTGGACCTCGACAGGGCGCGGGTGAAAAACTGTTTTTT. Its translation is CASSQAPGPRQGAGEKLFF.